The sample holds a few counts of the clone carrying this T cell receptor (beta chain). The study ran its PCR with 60 Vbeta and 13 Jbeta primers. TCRdb keeps only in-frame clones here, not all; method: immunoSEQ multiplex PCR. The repertoire holds about 220,000 clones, with less than 85% as singletons. The data stem from a study of cytomegalovirus exposure and HLA in healthy donors. V lost 7 bases and J lost 4, with 16 bases in between. CDR1 SNHLY and CDR2 FYNNEI come from the germline V gene. The CDR3 loop spans 14 amino acids. The genes are TRBV2 and TRBJ2-5, with unresolved D. Source material: PBMCs. This TCR derives from a man between 18 and 29 years old in good health and CMV-seronegative. The CDR3 protein is CASMTAPGIETQYF. As DNA, the CDR3 is TGTGCCAGCATGACGGCCCCAGGTATAGAGACCCAGTACTTC.